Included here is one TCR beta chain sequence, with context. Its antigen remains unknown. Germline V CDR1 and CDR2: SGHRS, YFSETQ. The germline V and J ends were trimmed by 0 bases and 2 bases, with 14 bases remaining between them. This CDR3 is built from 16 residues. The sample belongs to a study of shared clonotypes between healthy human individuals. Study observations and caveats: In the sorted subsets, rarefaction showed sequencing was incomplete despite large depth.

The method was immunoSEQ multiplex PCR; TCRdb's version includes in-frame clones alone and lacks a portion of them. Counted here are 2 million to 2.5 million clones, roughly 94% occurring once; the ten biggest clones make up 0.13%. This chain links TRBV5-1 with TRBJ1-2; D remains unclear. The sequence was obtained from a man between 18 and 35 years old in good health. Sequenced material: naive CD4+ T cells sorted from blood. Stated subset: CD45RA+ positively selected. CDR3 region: CASSLASASENYGYTF. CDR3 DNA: TGCGCCAGCAGCTTGGCCTCGGCAAGCGAGAACTATGGCTACACCTTC.